This entry describes one TCR beta chain. The record originates from a study of blood T cell repertoires in COVID-19. Background on the study: Sites in the United States, Italy and Spain provided acute and convalescent COVID-19 samples. Sources were T cells, B-cell-depleted T cells, or PBMCs; the material itself was cDNA or gDNA.

CDR1 and CDR2 (germline): LGHNA, YNFKEQ. The CDR3 is 19 amino acids. Trimming cost V 0 bases and J 5 bases, with 25 bases left between them. Here immunoSEQ multiplex PCR was the method, and the copy in TCRdb shows in-frame clones only, minus some. The table includes roughly 150,000 clones, around four fifths detected once. The clonotype comes from a woman of 80 years or more with COVID-19, enrolled during active disease. Sequencing was carried out using peripheral blood. The chain has TRBV4-2 and TRBJ1-2, with D possibly TRBD1 on 6 matching bases. This CDR3 is CASSQDHGGRSPRAYGYTF. Written as DNA, the CDR3 is TGTGCCAGCAGCCAAGATCACGGGGGGCGATCGCCACGGGCGTATGGCTACACCTTC.